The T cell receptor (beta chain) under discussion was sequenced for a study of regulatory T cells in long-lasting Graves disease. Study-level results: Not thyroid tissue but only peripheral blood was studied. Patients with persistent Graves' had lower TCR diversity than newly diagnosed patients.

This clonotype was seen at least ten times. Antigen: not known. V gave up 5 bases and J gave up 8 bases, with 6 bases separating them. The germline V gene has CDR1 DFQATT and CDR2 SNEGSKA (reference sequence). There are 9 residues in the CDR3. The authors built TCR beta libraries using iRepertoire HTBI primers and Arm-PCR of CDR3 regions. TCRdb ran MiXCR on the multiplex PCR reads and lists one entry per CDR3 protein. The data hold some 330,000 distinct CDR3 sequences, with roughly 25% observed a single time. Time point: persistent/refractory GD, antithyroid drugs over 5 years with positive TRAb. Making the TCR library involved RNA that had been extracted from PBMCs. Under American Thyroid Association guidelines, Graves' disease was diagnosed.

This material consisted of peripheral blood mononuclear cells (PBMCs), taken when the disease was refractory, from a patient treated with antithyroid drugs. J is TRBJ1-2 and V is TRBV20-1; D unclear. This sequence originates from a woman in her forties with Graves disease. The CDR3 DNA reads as TGCAGTGCTGAAAGCGGCTACACCTTC. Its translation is CSAESGYTF.